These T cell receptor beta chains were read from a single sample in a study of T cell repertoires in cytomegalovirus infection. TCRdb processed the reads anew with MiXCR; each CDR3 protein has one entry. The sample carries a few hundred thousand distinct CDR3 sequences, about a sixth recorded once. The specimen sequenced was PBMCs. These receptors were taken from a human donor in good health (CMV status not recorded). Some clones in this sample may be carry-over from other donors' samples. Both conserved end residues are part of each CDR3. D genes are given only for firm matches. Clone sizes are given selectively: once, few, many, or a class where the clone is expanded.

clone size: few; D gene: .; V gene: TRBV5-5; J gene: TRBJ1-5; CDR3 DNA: TGTGCCAGCAGCTTGGTGGGGGGTGGGGGTTATCAGCCCCAGCATTTT; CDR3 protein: CASSLVGGGGYQPQHF
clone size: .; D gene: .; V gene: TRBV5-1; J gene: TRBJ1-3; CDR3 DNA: TGCGCCAGCAGCCTCCGCCCGACAGGAGGAAACACCATATATTTT; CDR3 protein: CASSLRPTGGNTIYF
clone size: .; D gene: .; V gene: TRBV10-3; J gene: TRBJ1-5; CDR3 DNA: TGTGCCATCAGTGAATTTGGGGGGTCCAATCAGCCCCAGCATTTT; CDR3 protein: CAISEFGGSNQPQHF
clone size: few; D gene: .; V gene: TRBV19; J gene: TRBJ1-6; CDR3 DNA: TGTGCCAGTAAACCAGGAACTGCCCGCTCCTATAATTCACCCCTCCACTTT; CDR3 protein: CASKPGTARSYNSPLHF
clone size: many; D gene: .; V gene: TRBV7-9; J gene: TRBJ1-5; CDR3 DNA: TGTGCCAGCAGCTTACCCAATCAGCCCCAGCATTTT; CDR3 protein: CASSLPNQPQHF
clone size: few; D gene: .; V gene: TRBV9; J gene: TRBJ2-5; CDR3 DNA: TGTGCCAGCAGCGTGTCTGCCCAAGAGACCCAGTACTTC; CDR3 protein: CASSVSAQETQYF
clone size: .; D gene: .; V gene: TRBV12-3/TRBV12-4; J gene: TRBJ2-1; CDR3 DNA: TGTGCCAGCAGTTCCCAGGGGTTTCGGCAGTTCTTC; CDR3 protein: CASSSQGFRQFF
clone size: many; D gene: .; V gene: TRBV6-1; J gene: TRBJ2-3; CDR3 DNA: TGTGCCACCGCGGTTGCCACAGATACGCAGTATTTT; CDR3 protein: CATAVATDTQYF
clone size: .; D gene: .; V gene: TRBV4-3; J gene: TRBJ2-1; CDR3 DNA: TGCGCCAGCAGCCAAGAGTACGCCGGGGGGCGAAGCAATGAGCAGTTCTTC; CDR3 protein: CASSQEYAGGRSNEQFF
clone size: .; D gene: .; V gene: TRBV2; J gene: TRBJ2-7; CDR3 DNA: TGTGCCAGCAGCAGGGAAGGCCACGAGCAGTACTTC; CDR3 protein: CASSREGHEQYF
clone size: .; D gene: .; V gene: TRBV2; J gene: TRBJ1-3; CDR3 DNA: TGTGCCAGCAGTGACCGGGGGGCGCCTGGAAACACCATATATTTT; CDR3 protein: CASSDRGAPGNTIYF
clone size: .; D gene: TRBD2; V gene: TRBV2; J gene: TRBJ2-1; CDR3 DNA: TGTGCCGGCCTTTTCTCCCCGGGGGGGGTATACAATGAGCAGTTCTTC; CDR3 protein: CAGLFSPGGVYNEQFF
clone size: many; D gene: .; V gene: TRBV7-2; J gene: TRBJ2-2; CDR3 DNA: TGTGCCAGCATTCCTGGGGAAAAAACCACCGGGGAGCTGTTTTTT; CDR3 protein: CASIPGEKTTGELFF
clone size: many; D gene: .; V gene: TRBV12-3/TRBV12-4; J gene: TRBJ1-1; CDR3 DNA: TGTGCCAGCAGTTTGAACTCGGACACTGAAGCTTTCTTT; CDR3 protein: CASSLNSDTEAFF
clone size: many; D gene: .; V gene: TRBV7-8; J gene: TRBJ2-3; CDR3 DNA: TGTGCCAGCAGCTTAAAGGCTTCGAGGGAGGCTACAGATACGCAGTATTTT; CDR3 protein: CASSLKASREATDTQYF
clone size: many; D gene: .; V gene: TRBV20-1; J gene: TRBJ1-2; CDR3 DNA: TGCAGTGCTAGATCCCGGGGAAGGCAGCATGGCTACACCTTC; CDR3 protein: CSARSRGRQHGYTF
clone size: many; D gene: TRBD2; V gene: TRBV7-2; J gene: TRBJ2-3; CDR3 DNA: TGTGCCAGCAGCTTAACCAGCGGGGGACCGGGAGATACGCAGTATTTT; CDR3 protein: CASSLTSGGPGDTQYF
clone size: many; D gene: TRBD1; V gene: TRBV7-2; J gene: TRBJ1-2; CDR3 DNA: TGTGCCAGCAGCCGCGGACAGGGACTCTATGGCTACACCTTC; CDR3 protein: CASSRGQGLYGYTF
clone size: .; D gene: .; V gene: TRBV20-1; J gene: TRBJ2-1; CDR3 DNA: TGCAGTGCTAGAGTGCCAGGATATAACAATGAGCAGTTCTTC; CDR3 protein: CSARVPGYNNEQFF
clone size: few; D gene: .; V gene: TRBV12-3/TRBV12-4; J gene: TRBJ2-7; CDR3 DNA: TGTGCCAGCAGTTTCGCGGGCTACGAGCAGTACTTC; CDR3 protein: CASSFAGYEQYF
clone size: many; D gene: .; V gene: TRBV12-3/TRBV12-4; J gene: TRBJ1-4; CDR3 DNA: TGTGCCAGCAGTGCTGCCGGGCCTGATAATGAAAAACTGTTTTTT; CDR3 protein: CASSAAGPDNEKLFF
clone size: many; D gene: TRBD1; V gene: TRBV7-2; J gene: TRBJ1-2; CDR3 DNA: TGTGCCAGCAGCTTCACAGGGGATGGCTACACCTTC; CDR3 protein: CASSFTGDGYTF
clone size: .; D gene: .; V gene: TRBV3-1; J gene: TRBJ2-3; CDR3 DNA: TGTGCCAGCAGCCAAGTCGTTGGGGGGCCCGCCCCCACAGATACGCAGTATTTT; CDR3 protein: CASSQVVGGPAPTDTQYF
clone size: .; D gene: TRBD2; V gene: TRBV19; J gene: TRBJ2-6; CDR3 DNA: TGTGCCAGTACTGGTGGGCTAGCGGGCCGCTCTGGGGCCAACGTCCTGACTTTC; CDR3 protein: CASTGGLAGRSGANVLTF
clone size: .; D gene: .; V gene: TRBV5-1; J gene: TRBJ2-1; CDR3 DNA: TGCGCCAGCAGCCGGGGCGGGGTTAGCTCCTACAATGAGCAGTTCTTC; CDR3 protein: CASSRGGVSSYNEQFF
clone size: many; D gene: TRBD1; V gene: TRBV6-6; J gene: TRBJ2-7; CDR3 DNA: TGTGCCAGCAGTTATTCGGGACAGCACTACGAGCAGTACTTC; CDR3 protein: CASSYSGQHYEQYF
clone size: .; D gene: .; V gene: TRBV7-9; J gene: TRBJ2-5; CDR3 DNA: TGTGCCAGCAGCACCGACGGGGGGACAGCTGCCAAAGTAACGCGAGAGACCCAGTACTTC; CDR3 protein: CASSTDGGTAAKVTRETQYF
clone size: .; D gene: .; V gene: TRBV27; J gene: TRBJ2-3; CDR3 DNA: TGTGCCAGCAGTTTATTCGGAGATACGCAGTATTTT; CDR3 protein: CASSLFGDTQYF
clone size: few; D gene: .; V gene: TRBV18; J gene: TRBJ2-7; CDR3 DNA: TGTGCCAGCTCACCAACAGCGGGCGCCGAGCAGTACTTC; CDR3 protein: CASSPTAGAEQYF
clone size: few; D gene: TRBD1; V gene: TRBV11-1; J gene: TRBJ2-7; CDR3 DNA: TGTGCCAGCAGCTTTTTCCTTACGTCCGGGACAGGGGCCTACGAGCAGTACTTC; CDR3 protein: CASSFFLTSGTGAYEQYF
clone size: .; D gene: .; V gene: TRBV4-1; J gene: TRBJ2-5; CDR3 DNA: TGCGCCAGCAGCCAAGAGGTTGGCGAGACCCAGTACTTC; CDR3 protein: CASSQEVGETQYF
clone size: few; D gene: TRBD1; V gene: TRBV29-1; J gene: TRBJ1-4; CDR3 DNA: TGCAGCGTCCGCCGGGACAGGGGCTCCCAAAAACTGTTTTTT; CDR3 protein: CSVRRDRGSQKLFF
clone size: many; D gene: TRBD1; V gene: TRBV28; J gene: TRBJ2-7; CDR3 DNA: TGTGCCAGCAGGTCACCCCGGGACAGAGAGACCTACGAGCAGTACTTC; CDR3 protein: CASRSPRDRETYEQYF
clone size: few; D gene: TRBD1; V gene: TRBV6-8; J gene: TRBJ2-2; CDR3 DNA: TGTGCCAGCACCGGACAGGGGGCAGGAACCGGGGAGCTGTTTTTT; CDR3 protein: CASTGQGAGTGELFF
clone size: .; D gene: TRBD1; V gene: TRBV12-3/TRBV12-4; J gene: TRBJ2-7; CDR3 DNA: TGTGCCAGCAGCCATATTCCGGGACAGGGGTACGAGCAGTACTTC; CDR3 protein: CASSHIPGQGYEQYF
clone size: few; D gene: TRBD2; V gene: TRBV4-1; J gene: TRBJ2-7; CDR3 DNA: TGCGCCAGCAGCCGAACCGCTAGCGGCTCCTACGAGCAGTACTTC; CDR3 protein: CASSRTASGSYEQYF
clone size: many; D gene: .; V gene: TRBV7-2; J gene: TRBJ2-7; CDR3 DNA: TGTGCCAGCAGCCAAGCCTACGAGCAGTACTTC; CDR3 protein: CASSQAYEQYF
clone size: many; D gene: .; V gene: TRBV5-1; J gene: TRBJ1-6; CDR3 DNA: TGCGCCAGCAGCCCAGGGCATTCCATTAATTCACCCCTCCACTTT; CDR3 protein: CASSPGHSINSPLHF
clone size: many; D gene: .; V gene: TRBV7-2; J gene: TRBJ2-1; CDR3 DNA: TGTGCCAGCAGCCCGACCTATCCGGGACACCCAAACAATGAGCAGTTCTTC; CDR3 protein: CASSPTYPGHPNNEQFF
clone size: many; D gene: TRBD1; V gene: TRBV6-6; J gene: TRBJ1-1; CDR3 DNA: TGTGCCAGCAGGGGAGGGACAGGGGGCCTTTCTGAAGCTTTCTTT; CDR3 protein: CASRGGTGGLSEAFF
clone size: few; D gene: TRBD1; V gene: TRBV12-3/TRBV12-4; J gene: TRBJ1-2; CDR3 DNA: TGTGCCAGCAGTCCTGGACAGGGGAGCTATGGCTACACCTTC; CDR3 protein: CASSPGQGSYGYTF
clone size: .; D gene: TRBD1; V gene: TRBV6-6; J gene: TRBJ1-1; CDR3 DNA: TGTGCCAGCTGGACTCAGGATGGACAGGGGTCGGACACTGAAGCTTTCTTT; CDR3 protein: CASWTQDGQGSDTEAFF
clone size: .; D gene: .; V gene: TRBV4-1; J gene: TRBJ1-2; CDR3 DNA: TGCGCCAGCAGCCAAGCCTTGTATGGCTACACCTTC; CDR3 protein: CASSQALYGYTF
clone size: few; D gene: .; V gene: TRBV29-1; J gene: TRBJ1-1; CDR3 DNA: TGCAGCGCCTATCGGACGGTTGACACTGAAGCTTTCTTT; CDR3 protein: CSAYRTVDTEAFF